This T cell receptor (beta chain) was sequenced for a study of OX40 agonist ivuxolimab in advanced cancers. A word on this clone: The antigen remains undetermined.

CDR1 and CDR2 from the germline V gene are SEHNR and FQNEAQ (reference sequence). This CDR3 spans 14 amino acids. V was trimmed by 5 bases and J by 3 bases, leaving 10 bases between them. General study findings and limits: Circulating CD4+ and CD8+ T cells showed clonal expansion by week 6 at 0.1 to 3.0 mg/kg. Among T cells, CD8+ cells averaged more expanded clones than CD4+ cells.

Clones were read by immunoSEQ multiplex PCR, and TCRdb kept only the in-frame ones, dropping some. The sample has 20,000 or so clones, 84% seen once. The sequence was collected from an adult with an advanced solid tumor such as melanoma, head and neck, liver or kidney cancer. This chain links TRBV7-9 with TRBJ1-4; D ambiguous. The sequencing here drew on CD4+ or CD8+ T cells sorted from blood, taken in a trial of the OX40 agonist ivuxolimab. The CDR3 region is CASSRTGANEKLFF. The CDR3, as DNA: TGTGCCAGCAGCCGGACCGGCGCTAATGAAAAACTGTTTTTT.